This T cell receptor beta chain was recovered during a study of blood T cell repertoires in COVID-19. Overall study: The origin of the acute and convalescent COVID-19 samples was the United States, Italy and Spain. T cells, B-cell-depleted T cells, or PBMCs provided the cDNA or gDNA that served as material.

Study processing details: It was from reference gene primer amplification that nucleated cell counts were estimated. TCRdb's table, derived via immunoSEQ multiplex PCR, lists solely in-frame clones and lacks some. V, J and clone size are taken as reported in that table, and D and trimming were inferred from the DNA itself. This table holds 45,000 or so clones, over 80% found once. The V end lost 3 bases, the J end lost 1 base, and 9 bases lay between the germline ends. The CDR3 is made up of 14 amino acids. CDR1 is KGHSH and CDR2 is LQKENI in the germline V gene. The sample was peripheral blood. The clonotype was recovered from a woman of 80 years or more with COVID-19, enrolled during active disease. The chain has TRBV18 and TRBJ1-1; unclear D gene. The CDR3 protein is CASSPRRENTEAFF. CDR3 DNA: TGTGCCAGCTCACCCCGTAGAGAGAACACTGAAGCTTTCTTT.